The 29 T cell receptor beta chains given below trace back to one sample, sequenced in a study of blood T cell repertoires in COVID-19. This table comes from immunoSEQ multiplex PCR, and its TCRdb copy is limited to in-frame clones, with some not included. This table has about 260,000 clones, around 82% appearing once. Sequencing input: peripheral blood. The receptor source for this set is a human donor in a cohort sampled during active COVID-19.

This chain connects TRBV3-1 (or the pseudogene TRBV3-2) to TRBJ2-1; 10 positions agree with TRBD2. This CDR3 comprises 17 residues. V trimming: 2 bases; J trimming: 4 bases; junction bases outside the gene matches: 8. Looked up from germline, CDR1 is LGHDT and CDR2 is YNNKEL (reference sequence). DNA for the CDR3: TGTGCCAGCAGCCAAAAACCCGGGACTAGCGATTACAATGAGCAGTTCTTC. It translates to CASSQKPGTSDYNEQFF.

This chain joins TRBV7-3 and TRBJ2-7; 7 bases align to TRBD1. The V and J ends lost 2 bases and 5 bases, in that order; junction bases with no gene match: 6. Germline-derived CDR1 and CDR2 are SGHTA and FQGTGA. CDR3 length: 14 amino acids. CDR3 nucleotide sequence: TGTGCCAGCAGCTTAGTCCACAGGGGCCACGAGCAGTACTTC. This translates into CASSLVHRGHEQYF.

V usage is TRBV6-2 or TRBV6-3 and J usage is TRBJ2-2; 9 positions agree with TRBD1. In germline, CDR1 is MNHEY, CDR2 SVGEGT. The CDR3 extends over 17 amino acids. V trimming: 0 bases; J trimming: 0 bases; junction bases outside the gene matches: 2. This chain's CDR3 is CASSYSRTGANTGELFF. As DNA, the CDR3 is TGTGCCAGCAGTTACTCGAGGACAGGGGCGAACACCGGGGAGCTGTTTTTT.

The rearrangement links TRBV3-1 (or the pseudogene TRBV3-2) to TRBJ2-4, with D unclear. Per germline, CDR1 LGHDT and CDR2 YNNKEL (reference sequence). V shed 2 bases and J shed 0 bases, with 8 bases lying between them. This CDR3 has 15 residues. The CDR3 is CASSQLAGAKNIQYF. In DNA form, the CDR3 reads TGTGCCAGCAGCCAATTGGCAGGAGCCAAAAACATTCAGTACTTC.

The rearrangement uses TRBV6-2 or TRBV6-3 and TRBJ2-5, with a weak D call TRBD1 (7 bases). The CDR3 has 14 amino acids. The germline CDR1 and CDR2 sequences are MNHEY and SVGEGT. Trimming shortened V by 5 bases and J by 8 bases, and 18 bases separated the two germline ends. In DNA form, the CDR3 reads TGTGCCAGCAGTGGCGGGGACAGATTGGCCACCCAGTACTTC. Translated: CASSGGDRLATQYF.

The rearrangement links TRBV28 to TRBJ2-7; no clear D. CDR3 length equals 11 residues. Germline-derived CDR1 and CDR2 are MDHEN and SYDVKM. V lost 1 base and J 6 bases, leaving 4 bases between the germline ends. This CDR3 reads CASSLYREQYF. CDR3 sequence (DNA): TGTGCCAGCAGTTTATATCGCGAGCAGTACTTC. The full variable domain, its missing parts supplied by reference TRBV28 and TRBJ2-7, is DVKVTQSSRYLVKRTGEKVFLECVQDMDHENMFWYRQDPGLGLRLIYFSYDVKMKEKGDIPEGYSVSREKKERFSLILESASTNQTSMYLCASSLYREQYFGPGTRLTVT.

The chain has TRBV11-3 and TRBJ2-1; 13 bases fit TRBD2. Losses at the gene ends were 3 bases for V and 6 bases for J; bases not matched to a gene: 2. From germline, CDR1 is SGHNT and CDR2 YENEEA. The CDR3 loop spans 15 amino acids. The CDR3: CASSLGTSGTNEQFF. CDR3 DNA: TGTGCCAGCAGCTTGGGGACTAGCGGGACCAATGAGCAGTTCTTC.

The rearrangement joins TRBV7-8 to TRBJ2-5; possible D gene TRBD2, 5 bases. V dropped 5 bases and J dropped 2 bases, with 18 bases sitting between them. The length of the CDR3 is 16 residues. Germline V CDR1 and CDR2: SGHVS, FQNEAQ. This chain's CDR3 is CASSLGGSSSQETQYF. CDR3 DNA sequence: TGTGCCAGCAGCCTTGGTGGCTCTAGCTCACAAGAGACCCAGTACTTC.

The gene calls are TRBV18 and TRBJ2-4; D possibly corresponds to TRBD2 (5 bases). CDR1 is KGHSH, CDR2 LQKENI, per germline. The CDR3 totals 13 residues. V was cut by 2 bases and J by 7 bases, with 9 bases left in between. The CDR3 DNA follows: TGTGCCAGCTCACCAGGCCCGGGGAACATTCAGTACTTC. It is translated as CASSPGPGNIQYF.

In the case of this clone: A read error may produce the germline difference seen at one junction end. The rearrangement uses TRBV7-7 and TRBJ2-2; tentatively, D is TRBD2 (5 bases). The germline V gene has CDR1 SSHAT and CDR2 FNYEAQ (reference sequence). The CDR3 runs to 13 residues. The CDR3 DNA reads as TGTGCTAGCAGCTTGACGGGAACCGGGGAGCTGTTTTTT. It encodes CASSLTGTGELFF.

The CDR3 DNA follows: TGTGCCAGCAGAGCCGACAGGAGCTCTGGAAACACCATATATTTT. Protein: CASRADRSSGNTIYF. The chain uses TRBV6-5 and TRBJ1-3, with TRBD1 as a possible D gene (6 bases). The V end lost 6 bases, the J end lost 0 bases, and 12 bases lay between the germline ends. The germline gives CDR1 MNHEY, CDR2 SVGAGI. CDR3 length: 15 amino acids.

The chain has TRBV6-6 and TRBJ2-1; 8 nucleotides line up with TRBD1. This CDR3 is 13 amino acids long. Looked up from germline, CDR1 is MNHNY and CDR2 is SVGAGI (reference sequence). The V gene end was trimmed by 4 bases and the J gene end by 9 bases; junction bases not matched to a gene: 5. CDR3 in amino acids: CASSSDRGGEQFF. CDR3 nucleotides: TGTGCCAGCAGTTCCGACAGGGGAGGTGAGCAGTTCTTC.

The chain is built from TRBV21-1 and TRBJ1-5; the table calls TRBD1, which could not be checked here. TRBV21-1 is a listed pseudogene. The CDR3 loop spans 15 amino acids. The CDR3 loop is CASSKADRGNQPQHF. CDR3 nucleotide sequence: TGTGCCAGCAGCAAAGCGGACAGGGGCAATCAGCCCCAGCATTTT.

The V call is TRBV28, the J call TRBJ1-3, with D perhaps TRBD1 (6 bases). The germline V gene encodes CDR1 MDHEN and CDR2 SYDVKM. The CDR3 length is 16 residues. V shed 1 base and J shed 3 bases, with 13 bases lying between them. This CDR3 reads CASSLYRVGIGNTIYF. The DNA for the CDR3 is TGTGCCAGCAGTTTATACAGGGTCGGTATTGGAAACACCATATATTTT.

The gene calls are TRBV2 and TRBJ1-6, with TRBD1 as a possible D gene (6 bases). The CDR3 covers 16 residues. The V gene's germline CDR1 is SNHLY and CDR2 FYNNEI. V lost 6 bases and J lost 1, with 13 bases in between. CDR3 in amino acids: CASRGRTASYNSPLHF. In DNA form, the CDR3 reads TGTGCCAGCAGAGGAAGGACAGCTTCCTATAATTCACCCCTCCACTTT.

The CDR3 spells CSVRGWDRGRGREKLFF. DNA for the CDR3: TGCAGCGTCCGAGGGTGGGACAGGGGCCGGGGTAGGGAAAAACTGTTTTTT. The genes are TRBV29-1 and TRBJ1-4; the match to TRBD1 covers 10 bases. CDR1 SQVTM and CDR2 ANQGSEA come from the germline V gene. Trimming at V came to 6 bases and at J to 8 bases, leaving 18 bases not matched to a gene. The CDR3 totals 17 residues.

The chain is built from TRBV20-1 and TRBJ2-3; 7 bases are shared with TRBD1. In germline, CDR1 is DFQATT, CDR2 SNEGSKA (reference sequence). V lost 3 bases to trimming and J lost 0 bases; unmatched junction nucleotides: 12. CDR3 length: 17 residues. The CDR3 sequence: CSASLVRTGLSTDTQYF. As DNA, the CDR3 is TGCAGTGCTAGTTTAGTGAGGACAGGCCTAAGCACAGATACGCAGTATTTT.

V usage is TRBV7-2 and J usage is TRBJ2-7; TRBD1 is a possible D gene (5 bases). The CDR3 is 14 residues long. Germline CDR1 reads SGHTA; CDR2 reads FQGNSA. V was trimmed by 4 bases and J by 0 bases, leaving 10 bases between them. The CDR3 region has the DNA TGTGCCAGCAGCTCCCAGACAGCCTCCTACGAGCAGTACTTC. It codes for CASSSQTASYEQYF.

The chain has TRBV5-1 and TRBJ2-2; possible D gene TRBD1, 6 bases. This CDR3 is built from 15 residues. V lost 5 bases to trimming and J lost 4 bases, with 15 bases between them. CDR1 is SGHRS, CDR2 YFSETQ, per germline. The CDR3 loop reads CASSHVRGATGELFF. CDR3 DNA sequence: TGCGCCAGCAGTCACGTCAGGGGCGCCACCGGGGAGCTGTTTTTT.

This sequence joins TRBV7-9 and TRBJ2-5, with 10 bases matching TRBD2. V dropped 3 bases and J dropped 4; count of bases not matched to a gene: 2. Germline V gives CDR1 SEHNR, CDR2 FQNEAQ (reference sequence). The CDR3 loop spans 14 amino acids. CDR3: CASSFGLAVETQYF. DNA for the CDR3: TGTGCCAGCAGCTTCGGACTAGCGGTAGAGACCCAGTACTTC.

The sample holds one count of this clone. The chain joins TRBV4-1 to TRBJ2-7; D is perhaps TRBD1 (5 bases). The V and J ends lost 1 base and 3 bases respectively, with 10 bases between them. Germline lookup yields CDR1 MGHRA and CDR2 YSYEKL. The CDR3 is 14 residues long. The CDR3 is CASSQGQSLYEQYF. DNA for the CDR3: TGCGCCAGCAGCCAAGGACAGAGTCTCTACGAGCAGTACTTC.

The chain employs TRBV10-1 and TRBJ2-3; D ambiguous. The germline V gene encodes CDR1 WNHNN and CDR2 SYGVQD (reference sequence). V was clipped by 3 bases and J by 0 bases, with 10 bases between them. The CDR3 totals 15 residues. The CDR3 sequence: CASSDLESSTDTQYF. CDR3 nucleotides: TGCGCCAGCAGTGACCTAGAGTCTAGCACAGATACGCAGTATTTT.

V gene TRBV6-5 combines with J gene TRBJ1-6; possible D gene TRBD1, 6 bases. The CDR3 extends over 14 amino acids. With 6 bases removed from V and 9 bases from J, the gap between germline ends came to 15 bases. Germline V lookup: CDR1 MNHEY, CDR2 SVGAGI. The DNA of the CDR3 is TGTGCCAGCAGCCAGGACAGCCGAGCTTCACCCCTCCACTTT. This translates into CASSQDSRASPLHF.

The chain links TRBV29-1 to TRBJ2-7; 10 bases align to TRBD1. The junction had 10 bases not matched to a gene; V was cut back by 6 bases and J by 11 bases. Germline V gives CDR1 SQVTM, CDR2 ANQGSEA. The CDR3 has 12 residues. In DNA, the CDR3 is TGCAGCGTGCGACAGGGGGCTTTCAAAGAGTACTTC. Amino acids: CSVRQGAFKEYF.

J is TRBJ1-4 and V is TRBV4-3; TRBD1 agrees at 8 bases. The CDR3 length is 18 residues. Losses at the gene ends were 2 bases for V and 7 bases for J; bases not matched to a gene: 15. Germline CDR1 is LGHNA and CDR2 is YSLEER. CDR3 protein: CASSQFLQTGERGEKLFF. DNA for the CDR3: TGCGCCAGCAGCCAATTCCTCCAGACAGGGGAAAGAGGTGAAAAACTGTTTTTT.

V gene TRBV11-2 combines with J gene TRBJ2-3, with 7 nucleotides matching TRBD2. The ends lost 1 base at V and 6 bases at J; junction bases unmatched: 10. This CDR3 is 16 amino acids long. Germline CDR1 SGHAT, CDR2 FQNNGV. The CDR3 coding sequence is TGTGCCAGCAGCTTAGTGGGTATCGGGGAGGGGGATACGCAGTATTTT. This translates into CASSLVGIGEGDTQYF.

The rearrangement links TRBV6-2 or TRBV6-3 to TRBJ2-7, with 8 bases matching TRBD2. Germline V gene sequence: CDR1 MNHEY, CDR2 SVGEGT. The CDR3 consists of 17 residues. V was pared by 5 bases and J by 5 bases, with 17 bases of the junction left unmatched. The CDR3 DNA reads as TGTGCCAGCAGTCTTTTATCGGGACGGGGGGGCGGCCACGAGCAGTACTTC. This sequence encodes CASSLLSGRGGGHEQYF.

V is TRBV6-4 and J is TRBJ1-1; 8 bases line up with TRBD1. This CDR3 comprises 18 residues. Per the germline V gene, CDR1 is MRHNA and CDR2 is SNTAGT. J was trimmed by 3 bases and V by 5 bases; bases with no gene match: 17. The CDR3 DNA reads as TGTGCCAGCAGTCAACTCGAGCGGCAGGGGGCGCTGGACACTGAAGCTTTCTTT. This translates into CASSQLERQGALDTEAFF.

This clone was observed a few times. The CDR3, as DNA: TGTGCCAGCTCACCCGAGGGGGGGATTGGTGAAAAACTGTTTTTT. Its protein product is CASSPEGGIGEKLFF. The chain links TRBV18 to TRBJ1-4, with D possibly being TRBD1 (6 bases). The CDR3 is 15 amino acids. V lost 3 bases and J 7 bases, leaving 15 bases between the germline ends. The germline V gene has CDR1 KGHSH and CDR2 LQKENI.